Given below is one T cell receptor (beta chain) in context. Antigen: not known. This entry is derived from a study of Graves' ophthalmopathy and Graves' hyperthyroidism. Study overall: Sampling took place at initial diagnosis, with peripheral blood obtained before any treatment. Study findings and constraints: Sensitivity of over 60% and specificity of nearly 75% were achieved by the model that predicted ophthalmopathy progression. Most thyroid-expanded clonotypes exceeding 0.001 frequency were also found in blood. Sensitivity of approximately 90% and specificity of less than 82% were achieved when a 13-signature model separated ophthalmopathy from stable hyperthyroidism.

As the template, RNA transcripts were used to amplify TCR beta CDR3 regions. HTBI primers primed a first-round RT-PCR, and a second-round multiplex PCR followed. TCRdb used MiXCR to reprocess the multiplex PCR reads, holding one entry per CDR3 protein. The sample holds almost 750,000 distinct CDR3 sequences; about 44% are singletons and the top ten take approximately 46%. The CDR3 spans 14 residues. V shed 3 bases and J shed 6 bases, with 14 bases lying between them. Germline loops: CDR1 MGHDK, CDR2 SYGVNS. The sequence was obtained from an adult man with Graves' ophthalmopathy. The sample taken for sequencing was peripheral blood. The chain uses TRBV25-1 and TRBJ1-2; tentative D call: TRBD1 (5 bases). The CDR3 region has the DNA TGTGCCAGCAGTGATAGTGCCGGGGCCCATGGCTACACCTTC. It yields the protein CASSDSAGAHGYTF.